These 21 T cell receptor beta chains were all obtained from the same sample, sequenced in a study of T cell changes during pregnancy in multiple sclerosis. Repertoires were generated with immunoSEQ multiplex PCR, while TCRdb's copy carries only in-frame clones and drops some. The sample lists over 80,000 clones; about 93% were seen once. Source: peripheral blood, taken in the third trimester of pregnancy. The receptors derive from a female donor in good health, enrolled as a control in a pregnancy study.

For the CDR3, the DNA is TGTGCCAGTAGCCCCACCCGGCGGGGGGGCGCGGATACGCAGTATTTT. Its translation is CASSPTRRGGADTQYF. The V and J genes are TRBV19 and TRBJ2-3, with TRBD2 matching over 9 bases. Germline CDR1 LNHDA, CDR2 SQIVND (reference sequence). V was clipped by 6 bases and J by 6 bases; unmatched bases: 13. The CDR3 totals 16 residues.

The CDR3 here is CASKEGGYEQYF. CDR3 in DNA: TGTGCCAGCAAGGAAGGGGGTTACGAGCAGTACTTC. The chain uses TRBV2 and TRBJ2-7, with a possible D match to TRBD1 (6 bases). V was clipped by 7 bases and J by 4 bases, with 11 bases between them. In germline, CDR1 is SNHLY, CDR2 FYNNEI. CDR3 length: 12 residues.

This clone showed up just once. The J gene is TRBJ2-7, the V gene TRBV5-1; the D gene is possibly TRBD2 (5 bases). The CDR3 has 12 amino acids. V dropped 1 base and J dropped 5 bases, with 7 bases sitting between them. CDR1 is SGHRS and CDR2 is YFSETQ in the germline V gene. The CDR3 DNA follows: TGCGCCAGCAGCTTGCCCGGGGACGAGCAGTACTTC. Amino acid sequence: CASSLPGDEQYF.

Remarks on this clone: The identical CDR3 is also encoded by other nucleotide sequences in the sample. The V call is TRBV4-2, the J call TRBJ2-5; the match to TRBD2 covers 8 bases. The CDR3 loop spans 16 amino acids. Trimming cost V 1 base and J 2 bases; bases outside gene matches: 6. Germline V lookup: CDR1 LGHNA, CDR2 YNFKEQ. CDR3 nucleotide sequence: TGTGCCAGCAGCCAAGGGGGTACTAGCGGTCAAGAGACCCAGTACTTC. Translating gives CASSQGGTSGQETQYF.

This chain uses TRBV20-1 with TRBJ2-5; the D gene is possibly TRBD1 (5 bases). Trimming left V 1 base short and J 7 bases short, with 7 bases between. Germline V lookup: CDR1 DFQATT, CDR2 SNEGSKA (reference sequence). This CDR3 region has 11 residues. Written as DNA, the CDR3 is TGCAGTGCTAGAGGGGGCGGGACCCAGTACTTC. It translates to CSARGGGTQYF.

The rearrangement joins TRBV7-4 to TRBJ1-5, with D possibly being TRBD1 (6 bases). Germline CDR1 reads SGHVT; CDR2 reads SQSDAQ. The ends were cut back, 6 bases at V and 1 base at J, with 16 bases in the middle. The length of the CDR3 is 16 residues. The CDR3 here is CASREIQGWSNQPQHF. In DNA, the CDR3 is TGTGCCAGCAGAGAAATACAGGGTTGGAGCAATCAGCCCCAGCATTTT.

The rearrangement links TRBV9 to TRBJ2-5; D remains ambiguous. This CDR3 comprises 14 residues. Trimming pared 0 bases from V and 0 bases from J, leaving 6 bases between. Germline V lookup: CDR1 SGDLS, CDR2 YYNGEE. The CDR3 protein is CASSVGAHQETQYF. CDR3 sequence (DNA): TGTGCCAGCAGCGTAGGCGCCCACCAAGAGACCCAGTACTTC. The whole variable domain, filled in from reference TRBV9 and TRBJ2-5, reads DSGVTQTPKHLITATGQRVTLRCSPRSGDLSVYWYQQSLDQGLQFLIQYYNGEERAKGNILERFSAQQFPDLHSELNLSSLELGDSALYFCASSVGAHQETQYFGPGTRLLVL.

The chain has TRBV27 and TRBJ2-7; no firm D call. CDR1 and CDR2 (germline): MNHEY, SMNVEV (reference sequence). This CDR3 contains 13 residues. The germline V and J ends were trimmed by 3 bases and 6 bases, with 12 bases remaining between them. The CDR3 DNA follows: TGTGCCAGCAGTTTGGCTAGAAAAGCCGAGCAGTACTTC. Amino acids: CASSLARKAEQYF.

The chain joins TRBV4-1 to TRBJ2-6; D is unclear. With 0 bases removed from V and 2 bases from J, the gap between germline ends came to 8 bases. The V gene's germline CDR1 is MGHRA and CDR2 YSYEKL. The CDR3 covers 16 residues. CDR3 in DNA: TGCGCCAGCAGCCAAGATCTGCCAGCTGGGGCCAACGTCCTGACTTTC. Translating it yields CASSQDLPAGANVLTF.

The J gene is TRBJ2-3, the V gene TRBV19; no clear D gene. The CDR3 is 14 residues long. The V end was cut by 5 bases, the J end by 0 bases, with 9 bases between. Germline assignment: CDR1 LNHDA and CDR2 SQIVND (reference sequence). CDR3 sequence (DNA): TGTGCCAGTAGTGTGACATCTAGCACAGATACGCAGTATTTT. Its protein product is CASSVTSSTDTQYF. Looking up the rest from reference TRBV19 and TRBJ2-3 gives the full variable domain: DGGITQSPKYLFRKEGQNVTLSCEQNLNHDAMYWYRQDPGQGLRLIYYSQIVNDFQKGDIAEGYSVSREKKESFPLTVTSAQKNPTAFYLCASSVTSSTDTQYFGPGTRLTVL.

V usage is TRBV5-4 and J usage is TRBJ2-2, with D possibly TRBD2 on 6 matching bases. CDR3 size: 15 residues. The germline CDR1 and CDR2 sequences are SGHNT and YYREEE (reference sequence). The V end was cut by 9 bases, the J end by 3 bases, with 18 bases between. The CDR3 nucleotides read TGTGCCAACTCCCCCGGGGGACTCGACACCGGGGAGCTGTTTTTT. As protein: CANSPGGLDTGELFF.

The sample holds a few counts of this clone. The rearrangement uses TRBV11-2 and TRBJ1-4, with 9 bases matching TRBD1. Trimming took 6 bases from V and 8 from J; bases not matched to a gene: 7. Germline CDR1 and CDR2: SGHAT and FQNNGV. The CDR3 sequence is 14 residues long. This CDR3 reads CASRGPGQGEKLFF. The CDR3, as DNA: TGTGCCAGCAGGGGACCGGGACAGGGCGAAAAACTGTTTTTT.

The J gene is TRBJ2-2, the V gene TRBV4-1, with D tentatively TRBD2 (6 bases). V was clipped by 6 bases and J by 5 bases, with 19 bases between them. The CDR3 is 16 residues long. Germline V gene sequence: CDR1 MGHRA, CDR2 YSYEKL. This CDR3 is CASSRGTALVTGELFF. The CDR3, as DNA: TGCGCCAGCAGTCGCGGGACCGCCTTGGTGACCGGGGAGCTGTTTTTT.

The rearrangement joins TRBV6-5 to TRBJ1-2; D perhaps matches TRBD1 (6 bases). Trimming cost V 5 bases and J 6 bases, with 10 bases left between them. CDR3 size: 12 residues. Germline V gives CDR1 MNHEY, CDR2 SVGAGI. As DNA, the CDR3 is TGTGCCAGCAGTGCAGGGGCCCATGGCTACACCTTC. It is translated as CASSAGAHGYTF.

The table lists this clone with a count of one. The chain recombines TRBV28 with TRBJ2-3; TRBD2 agrees at 7 bases. From germline, CDR1 is MDHEN and CDR2 SYDVKM. The length of the CDR3 is 17 residues. Trimming removed 2 bases from V and 6 bases from J; junction bases left unmatched: 14. The CDR3 reads CASSLRLASLTPDTQYF. For the CDR3, the DNA is TGTGCCAGCAGTTTAAGACTAGCCAGTTTGACCCCCGATACGCAGTATTTT.

In nucleotides, the CDR3 is TGTGCCACCAGCAGTGAGGGAGAAGGGCCCCAGCATTTT. This encodes CATSSEGEGPQHF. J is TRBJ1-5 and V is TRBV15; D ambiguous. From germline, CDR1 is LNHNV and CDR2 YYDKDF (reference sequence). This CDR3 contains 13 residues. The V and J ends lost 3 bases and 9 bases respectively, with 12 bases between them.

The rearrangement links TRBV7-9 to TRBJ1-3; unclear D gene. The V and J ends lost 1 base and 0 bases respectively, with 13 bases between them. The CDR3 consists of 17 residues. Germline loops: CDR1 SEHNR, CDR2 FQNEAQ (reference sequence). CDR3 in DNA: TGTGCCAGCAGCTTAGTATCAGGCCAGCTCTCTGGAAACACCATATATTTT. The encoded protein is CASSLVSGQLSGNTIYF.

V gene TRBV2 combines with J gene TRBJ2-5; D is undetermined. Trimming pared 3 bases from V and 0 bases from J, leaving 5 bases between. The V gene's germline CDR1 is SNHLY and CDR2 FYNNEI. The CDR3 length is 13 residues. CDR3 residues: CASSEENQETQYF. The CDR3 bases are TGTGCCAGCAGTGAGGAGAACCAAGAGACCCAGTACTTC.

The V and J genes are TRBV5-1 and TRBJ2-7; D may be TRBD1 (5 bases). The CDR3 contains 13 residues. Germline CDR1 and CDR2: SGHRS and YFSETQ. Between the trimmed V and J ends, which lost 0 bases and 4 bases, there was a span of 8 bases. CDR3 region: CASSLDRSYEQYF. As DNA, the CDR3 is TGCGCCAGCAGCTTGGACAGGTCTTACGAGCAGTACTTC.

This chain links TRBV5-4 with TRBJ2-7; no clear D. Trimming removed 4 bases at V and 5 bases at J, with 16 bases between. Germline V gives CDR1 SGHNT, CDR2 YYREEE (reference sequence). This CDR3 is built from 14 residues. CDR3 coding DNA: TGTGCCAGCAGCCTGGATTTTAAGAGCGACGAGCAGTACTTC. Translation gives CASSLDFKSDEQYF.

The chain has TRBV18 and TRBJ2-3; 12 bases agree with TRBD2. The CDR3 is 15 amino acids. The trim removed 4 bases at V and 4 bases at J, leaving 3 bases unmatched. Germline-derived CDR1 and CDR2 are KGHSH and LQKENI. CDR3 loop: CASSQLAGGADTQYF. CDR3 nucleotide sequence: TGTGCCAGCTCACAACTAGCGGGAGGAGCAGATACGCAGTATTTT.